One and the same sample provided the 5 T cell receptor beta chains below, sequenced in a study of blood T cells in healthy people across ages. Sample-barcoded 5' priming and a J-beta primer mix drove a second PCR of roughly 7 to 11 cycles. TCRdb re-analysed the 5' RACE reads in MiXCR, keeping a single row per CDR3 protein. The sample carries around 1.1 million distinct CDR3 sequences, 30% to 40% recorded once. Sample: blood. These receptors all stem from a man aged 18 to 30 in good health.

This chain connects TRBV4-3 to TRBJ2-1; D ambiguous. V was clipped by 0 bases and J by 4 bases, with 7 bases between them. Germline-derived CDR1 and CDR2 are LGHNA and YSLEER. The CDR3 covers 14 residues. The CDR3 DNA reads as TGCGCCAGCAGCCAAGATGACCGGTACAATGAGCAGTTCTTC. As protein: CASSQDDRYNEQFF.

Only a few counts were recorded for this clonotype. J is TRBJ2-5 and V is TRBV4-3; TRBD1 is a possible D gene (5 bases). The J call could be wrong; TRBJ2-7 is a better fit for the DNA end. Germline-derived CDR1 and CDR2 are LGHNA and YSLEER. The CDR3 contains 16 residues. CDR3 DNA sequence: TGCGCCAGCAGCCAAGGTACAGGTGGTTCAGCCTACGAGCAGTACTTC. Translation gives CASSQGTGGSAYEQYF.

V gene TRBV7-2 combines with J gene TRBJ1-1, with a tentative D call TRBD1 (5 bases). The germline gives CDR1 SGHTA, CDR2 FQGNSA. Trimming pared 1 base from V and 4 bases from J, leaving 16 bases between. This CDR3 has 16 amino acids. DNA for the CDR3: TGTGCCAGCAGCTTAGGGGGGGTACAGGCGGGCACTGAAGCTTTCTTT. This gives the protein CASSLGGVQAGTEAFF. The complete variable domain, with remaining parts taken from reference TRBV7-2 and TRBJ1-1, reads GAGVSQSPSNKVTEKGKDVELRCDPISGHTALYWYRQSLGQGLEFLIYFQGNSAPDKSGLPSDRFSAERTGGSVSTLTIQRTQQEDSAVYLCASSLGGVQAGTEAFFGQGTRLTVV.

The sample holds a few counts of this clonotype. The chain combines TRBV20-1 with TRBJ1-1; TRBD1 is a possible D gene (6 bases). This CDR3 contains 12 residues. V was trimmed by 7 bases and J by 2 bases, leaving 11 bases between them. Germline assignment: CDR1 DFQATT and CDR2 SNEGSKA (reference sequence). The CDR3 region is CSGGQPNTEAFF. The DNA for the CDR3 is TGCAGTGGAGGACAGCCAAACACTGAAGCTTTCTTT.

This clonotype has more than one count but fewer than ten. The chain employs TRBV5-1 and TRBJ2-3; 14 positions agree with TRBD2. Trimming removed 3 bases from V and 3 bases from J; junction bases left unmatched: 6. The germline gives CDR1 SGHRS, CDR2 YFSETQ. The CDR3 length is 17 residues. The CDR3 sequence: CASSSRGLAGVTDTQYF. The CDR3 nucleotides are TGCGCCAGCAGCTCAAGGGGACTAGCGGGGGTAACAGATACGCAGTATTTT.